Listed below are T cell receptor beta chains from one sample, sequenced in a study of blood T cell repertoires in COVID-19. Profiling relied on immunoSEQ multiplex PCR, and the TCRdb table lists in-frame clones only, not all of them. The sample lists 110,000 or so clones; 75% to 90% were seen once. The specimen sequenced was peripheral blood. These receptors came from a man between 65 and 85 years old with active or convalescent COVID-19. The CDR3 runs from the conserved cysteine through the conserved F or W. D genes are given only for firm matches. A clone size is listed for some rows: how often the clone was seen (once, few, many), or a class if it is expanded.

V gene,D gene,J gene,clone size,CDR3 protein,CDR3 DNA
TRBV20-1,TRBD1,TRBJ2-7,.,CSASPPGTGYEQYF,TGCAGTGCTAGTCCCCCCGGGACAGGGTACGAGCAGTACTTC
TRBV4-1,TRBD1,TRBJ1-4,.,CASSHLTGGDNEKLFF,TGCGCCAGCAGCCACCTGACAGGGGGGGATAATGAAAAACTGTTTTTT
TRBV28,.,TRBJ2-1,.,CASSLGGNYNEQFF,TGTGCCAGCAGTTTAGGCGGGAACTACAATGAGCAGTTCTTC
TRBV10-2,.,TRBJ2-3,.,CASSESLGVYGRVTDTQYF,TGCGCCAGCAGTGAGTCTCTAGGGGTTTACGGGAGAGTCACAGATACGCAGTATTTT
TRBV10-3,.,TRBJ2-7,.,CAISDPRVSEQYF,TGTGCCATCAGTGACCCCAGGGTAAGCGAGCAGTACTTC
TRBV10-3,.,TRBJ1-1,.,CAISEGQGNTEAFF,TGTGCCATCAGTGAGGGGCAGGGGAACACTGAAGCTTTCTTT
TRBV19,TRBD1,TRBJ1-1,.,CASTSTGVILAAFF,TGTGCCAGTACCTCGACAGGGGTGATCCTTGCGGCTTTCTTT
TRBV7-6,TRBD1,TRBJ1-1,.,CASSLKGETGGVGTNTEAFF,TGTGCCAGCAGCTTAAAAGGGGAAACAGGGGGCGTCGGAACGAACACTGAAGCTTTCTTT
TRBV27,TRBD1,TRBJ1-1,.,CASSWTGASNTEAFF,TGTGCCAGCAGTTGGACAGGGGCGTCAAACACTGAAGCTTTCTTT
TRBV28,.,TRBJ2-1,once,CASSPGTWSMNEQFF,TGTGCCAGCAGTCCCGGGACTTGGTCTATGAATGAGCAGTTCTTC
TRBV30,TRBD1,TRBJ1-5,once,CAWSLTGGAKPQHF,TGTGCCTGGAGCCTGACAGGGGGCGCGAAGCCCCAGCATTTT
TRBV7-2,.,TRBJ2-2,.,CASRLQGGDTGELFF,TGTGCCAGCAGGCTACAGGGAGGGGACACCGGGGAGCTGTTTTTT
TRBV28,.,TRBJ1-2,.,CASSPGSWRGYTF,TGTGCCAGCAGTCCCGGGTCTTGGAGGGGCTACACCTTC
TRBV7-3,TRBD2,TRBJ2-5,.,CASSLSGSKETQYF,TGTGCCAGCAGCTTAAGCGGGAGCAAGGAGACCCAGTACTTC
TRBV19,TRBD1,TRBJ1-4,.,CASRGQGAGQKLFF,TGTGCCAGTAGAGGACAGGGGGCCGGCCAAAAACTGTTTTTT
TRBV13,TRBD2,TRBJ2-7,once,CASRSGLASYEQYF,TGTGCCAGCAGGTCGGGACTAGCGTCCTACGAGCAGTACTTC
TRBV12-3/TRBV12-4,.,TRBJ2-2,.,CASTRLNTGELFF,TGTGCCAGCACTAGGCTGAACACCGGGGAGCTGTTTTTT
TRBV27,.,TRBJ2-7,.,CASSLIPRGRAYEQYF,TGTGCCAGCAGTTTAATCCCTCGAGGTCGGGCCTACGAGCAGTACTTC
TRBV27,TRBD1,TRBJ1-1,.,CASHYLGTGLNTEAFF,TGTGCCAGCCATTATTTAGGGACAGGGCTGAACACTGAAGCTTTCTTT
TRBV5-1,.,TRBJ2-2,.,CASSLDGGLTGELFF,TGCGCCAGCAGCTTGGACGGCGGGCTTACCGGGGAGCTGTTTTTT
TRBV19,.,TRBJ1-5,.,CASSTPGDGNQPQHF,TGTGCCAGTAGTACCCCAGGGGACGGCAATCAGCCCCAGCATTTT
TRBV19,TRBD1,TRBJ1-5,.,CASSRGSGTGVGNQPQHF,TGTGCCAGTAGTAGGGGCTCCGGGACAGGGGTCGGCAATCAGCCCCAGCATTTT
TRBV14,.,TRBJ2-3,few,CASSQGQSTQYF,TGTGCCAGCAGCCAAGGACAGAGTACGCAGTATTTT
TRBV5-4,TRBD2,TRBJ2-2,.,CASSAGLAGANTGELFF,TGTGCCAGCAGCGCCGGACTAGCGGGAGCGAACACCGGGGAGCTGTTTTTT